The 9 T cell receptor beta chains below come from one sample, sequenced in a study of blood T cells in healthy people across ages. Primed by a sample-barcoded 5' primer and a J-beta primer mix, a second PCR proceeded for about 7 to 11 cycles. From the 5' RACE reads, TCRdb called clonotypes with MiXCR, one entry per CDR3 protein. The sample includes fewer than 650,000 distinct CDR3 sequences, over 25% of them seen just once. These data also featured in a second study, about T cells of mothers and their children.

Sequencing was done on a sample of blood. The receptors here all came from a boy between 2 and 10 years old in good health.

This clonotype has at least ten counts. At one of its ends the junction is not consistent with the germline gene, which may arise from a read error. The chain uses TRBV5-1 and TRBJ2-7; possible D gene TRBD1, 6 bases. The CDR3 sequence is 12 residues long. CDR1 is SGHRS, CDR2 YFSETQ, per germline. The CDR3: CASSLQGYEQYF. In DNA, the CDR3 is TGTGCCAGCAGCTTACAGGGCTACGAGCAGTACTTC.

This clonotype has just a few counts. The chain uses TRBV10-3 and TRBJ1-4; no firm D call. This CDR3 contains 12 residues. Trimming pared 6 bases from V and 10 bases from J, leaving 12 bases between. The germline V gene has CDR1 ENHRY and CDR2 SYGVKD. The DNA of the CDR3 is TGTGCCATCAGGGCCGTAGAGGGAAAACTGTTTTTT. The encoded protein is CAIRAVEGKLFF.

This chain connects TRBV28 to TRBJ2-7, with TRBD1 matching over 10 bases. The CDR3 totals 16 residues. CDR1 is MDHEN, CDR2 SYDVKM, per germline. V lost 5 bases to trimming and J lost 2 bases; unmatched junction nucleotides: 9. This chain's CDR3 is CASSADGTGETYEQYF. In nucleotides, the CDR3 is TGTGCCAGCAGTGCTGACGGGACAGGGGAAACCTACGAGCAGTACTTC.

Only a few counts were recorded for this clonotype. The rearrangement uses TRBV25-1 and TRBJ2-7; D might be TRBD2 (6 bases). Germline CDR1 is MGHDK and CDR2 is SYGVNS. Trimming left V 5 bases short and J 5 bases short, with 16 bases between. The CDR3 totals 14 residues. The CDR3 region has the DNA TGTGCCAGCAGTTCGGGACGGGAGATCAACGAGCAGTACTTC. Its protein is CASSSGREINEQYF.

The gene calls are TRBV6-6 and TRBJ2-2; 9 nucleotides agree with TRBD2. V dropped 9 bases and J dropped 8; count of bases not matched to a gene: 4. CDR1 and CDR2 (germline): MNHNY, SVGAGI (reference sequence). The CDR3 totals 12 residues. The CDR3: CASSGSGGELFF. The CDR3 bases are TGTGCCAGTAGCGGGAGTGGTGGGGAGCTGTTTTTT.

This rearrangement joins TRBV9 to TRBJ2-3; D may match TRBD1 or TRBD2 (5 bases each). Germline V gene data show CDR1 as SGDLS and CDR2 as YYNGEE. Trimming shortened V by 0 bases and J by 2 bases, and 10 bases separated the two germline ends. The CDR3 length is 15 residues. This chain's CDR3 is CASSVEGRDTDTQYF. The CDR3 nucleotides read TGTGCCAGCAGCGTAGAGGGGAGAGACACAGATACGCAGTATTTT. Full variable domain (missing parts from reference TRBV9 and TRBJ2-3): DSGVTQTPKHLITATGQRVTLRCSPRSGDLSVYWYQQSLDQGLQFLIQYYNGEERAKGNILERFSAQQFPDLHSELNLSSLELGDSALYFCASSVEGRDTDTQYFGPGTRLTVL.

This clonotype was found a few times. The genes are TRBV10-3 and TRBJ1-1, with no clear D. Germline V gene sequence: CDR1 ENHRY, CDR2 SYGVKD. The CDR3 length is 15 residues. Trimming took 5 bases from V and 2 from J, leaving 15 bases between them. The CDR3 bases are TGTGCCATCAGTCGGATGGACGGGCAAAACACTGAAGCTTTCTTT. Residues: CAISRMDGQNTEAFF.

The chain couples TRBV7-9 to TRBJ2-7; 7 bases map to TRBD2. Trimming took 4 bases from V and 6 from J; bases not matched to a gene: 6. Germline CDR1 SEHNR, CDR2 FQNEAQ (reference sequence). The CDR3 is 13 residues long. CDR3 protein: CASSSREALEQYF. CDR3 DNA sequence: TGTGCCAGCAGCTCCCGGGAGGCCCTCGAGCAGTACTTC.

This clonotype was seen only a few times. Written as DNA, the CDR3 is TGTGCCAGCAGCTTAGGTGCTAGGGGAGAGACCCAGTACTTC. Translating it yields CASSLGARGETQYF. This chain links TRBV7-2 with TRBJ2-5; weak D call: TRBD1 (5 bases). CDR3 size: 14 residues. Germline V gene data show CDR1 as SGHTA and CDR2 as FQGNSA. V lost 1 base and J 4 bases, leaving 10 bases between the germline ends.